The 24 T cell receptor beta chains below all came from one sample that was sequenced in a study of T cell repertoires in cytomegalovirus infection. Their recognized antigens are unknown. TCRdb independently ran MiXCR on the reads; one entry per CDR3 protein. The sample carries 200,000 or so distinct CDR3 sequences, roughly 34% recorded once. The sample here was CD8+ T cells from cultured PBMCs, taken from culture after CMV antigen stimulation. The receptors derive from a human donor in good health (CMV status not recorded). Some clones in this sample may be carry-over from other donors' samples.

Ten or more counts support this clonotype. V usage is TRBV20-1 and J usage is TRBJ1-6; maybe TRBD1 (6 bases). The CDR3 spans 16 residues. Per the germline V gene, CDR1 is DFQATT and CDR2 is SNEGSKA (reference sequence). The V and J ends lost 2 bases and 0 bases respectively, with 11 bases between them. This CDR3 reads CSARWGAHSYNSPLHF. CDR3 nucleotides: TGCAGTGCTAGATGGGGGGCTCACTCCTATAATTCACCCCTCCACTTT.

The chain uses TRBV27 and TRBJ2-7; no clear D gene. V dropped 3 bases and J dropped 6 bases, with 3 bases sitting between them. The CDR3 spans 10 residues. The germline gives CDR1 MNHEY, CDR2 SMNVEV (reference sequence). CDR3 nucleotide sequence: TGTGCCAGCAGTTTGCGCGAGCAGTACTTC. Translation: CASSLREQYF.

In its sample, this clonotype was seen a few times. The chain combines TRBV7-9 with TRBJ2-5, with D possibly TRBD2 on 6 matching bases. CDR3 size: 14 residues. Germline V gene sequence: CDR1 SEHNR, CDR2 FQNEAQ (reference sequence). The germline V and J ends were trimmed by 10 bases and 2 bases, with 17 bases remaining between them. CDR3 protein: CATERESTQETQYF. The CDR3 nucleotides read TGTGCCACCGAACGGGAGTCTACTCAAGAGACCCAGTACTTC.

CDR3 DNA: TGTGCCAGCAGTTTGGGTTGGAGGGCAGATACGCAGTATTTT. Amino acids: CASSLGWRADTQYF. The V gene is TRBV28, the J gene TRBJ2-3; D is perhaps TRBD2 (6 bases). Trimming removed 3 bases at V and 4 bases at J, with 11 bases between. CDR1 and CDR2 from the germline V gene are MDHEN and SYDVKM. CDR3 size: 14 residues.

This chain uses TRBV11-2 with TRBJ1-2; tentative D call: TRBD1 (5 bases). V was shortened by 5 bases and J by 3 bases, with 13 bases between the two germline ends. Per germline, CDR1 SGHAT and CDR2 FQNNGV. This CDR3 region has 14 residues. Here the CDR3 DNA reads TGTGCCAGCAGCGCCTCGCGGGGGGACTATGGCTACACCTTC. This encodes CASSASRGDYGYTF.

CDR3 amino acids: CASSPQEVVYEQYF. The CDR3 nucleotides are TGTGCCAGCTCACCCCAGGAGGTAGTCTACGAGCAGTACTTC. The rearrangement uses TRBV18 and TRBJ2-7, with D perhaps matching TRBD2 (5 bases). V lost 3 bases and J lost 3, with 12 bases in between. There are 14 residues in the CDR3. Germline V gives CDR1 KGHSH, CDR2 LQKENI.

This clonotype was observed at least ten times. The chain carries TRBV7-8 and TRBJ2-5; weak D call: TRBD2 (6 bases). The CDR3 has 16 amino acids. Trimming took off 5 bases at V and 4 bases at J, with 20 bases between the two ends. CDR1 and CDR2 from the germline V gene are SGHVS and FQNEAQ. CDR3 nucleotide sequence: TGTGCCAGCAGCACCCCCCGCGGAGGGGCGGGAGAGACCCAGTACTTC. This gives the protein CASSTPRGGAGETQYF.

The chain is built from TRBV27 and TRBJ2-3; 9 bases fit TRBD1. The ends lost 2 bases at V and 4 bases at J; junction bases unmatched: 4. The CDR3 runs 15 residues. Germline V CDR1 and CDR2: MNHEY, SMNVEV (reference sequence). The CDR3 here is CASSLRDRAPDTQYF. CDR3 sequence (DNA): TGTGCCAGCAGTTTACGGGACAGGGCGCCAGATACGCAGTATTTT.

The rearrangement uses TRBV6-1 and TRBJ2-7; D gene uncertain. The CDR3 loop spans 13 amino acids. Germline CDR1 reads MNHNS; CDR2 reads SASEGT. Trimming removed 5 bases from V and 2 bases from J, with 10 bases in between. As DNA, the CDR3 is TGTGCCAGCAGTCCCTTATCGGCCTACGAGCAGTACTTC. Protein: CASSPLSAYEQYF.

This rearrangement joins TRBV6-5 to TRBJ2-1; 10 nucleotides line up with TRBD2. The germline CDR1 and CDR2 sequences are MNHEY and SVGAGI. V dropped 0 bases and J dropped 8; count of bases not matched to a gene: 7. This CDR3 is built from 16 residues. CDR3 nucleotide sequence: TGTGCCAGCAGTTACTCGGCTAGCGGGAGTACCGATGAGCAGTTCTTC. This sequence encodes CASSYSASGSTDEQFF.

The genes are TRBV6-5 and TRBJ2-7; TRBD1 aligns across 7 bases. The germline V gene encodes CDR1 MNHEY and CDR2 SVGAGI. Trimming cost V 0 bases and J 3 bases; bases outside gene matches: 5. The CDR3 runs to 15 residues. The CDR3 DNA reads as TGTGCCAGCAGTTACTCACAGGGGCAGCTCTACGAGCAGTACTTC. Translating it yields CASSYSQGQLYEQYF.

The chain carries TRBV6-5 and TRBJ2-1, with 10 bases aligning to TRBD2. V lost 5 bases and J lost 2; bases outside the gene matches: 9. The CDR3 extends over 17 amino acids. Germline CDR1 is MNHEY and CDR2 is SVGAGI. Written as DNA, the CDR3 is TGTGCCAGCAGTCCGTCGCTAGCGGGGGTTACCTACAATGAGCAGTTCTTC. Translation gives CASSPSLAGVTYNEQFF.

A few counts support this clonotype. The chain joins TRBV28 to TRBJ2-1; D remains unclear. This CDR3 has 13 residues. Germline CDR1 reads MDHEN; CDR2 reads SYDVKM. V was clipped by 2 bases and J by 6 bases, with 8 bases between them. CDR3 amino acids: CASSLIRANEQFF. CDR3 sequence (DNA): TGTGCCAGCAGTTTAATTAGGGCCAATGAGCAGTTCTTC. Full variable domain (remainder filled in from reference TRBV28 and TRBJ2-1): DVKVTQSSRYLVKRTGEKVFLECVQDMDHENMFWYRQDPGLGLRLIYFSYDVKMKEKGDIPEGYSVSREKKERFSLILESASTNQTSMYLCASSLIRANEQFFGPGTRLTVL.

DNA of the CDR3: TGTGCCAGCGTCCTTAGGTATGGGACAGGATATGGCTACACCTTC. Protein: CASVLRYGTGYGYTF. V usage is TRBV27 and J usage is TRBJ1-2; 8 bases match TRBD1. Germline lookup yields CDR1 MNHEY and CDR2 SMNVEV (reference sequence). V lost 8 bases and J lost 5; bases outside the gene matches: 13. The CDR3 is 15 residues long.

CDR3 sequence: CASSLRRDRSSYEQYF. CDR3 DNA sequence: TGTGCCAGCAGCCTAAGGAGGGACAGGTCCTCCTACGAGCAGTACTTC. The chain is built from TRBV2 and TRBJ2-7; the match to TRBD1 covers 8 bases. Germline loops: CDR1 SNHLY, CDR2 FYNNEI. The CDR3 has 16 amino acids. After removal of 6 bases from V and 0 bases from J, the junction contained 10 bases not matched to a gene.

This clonotype has just a few counts. This chain links TRBV12-3 or TRBV12-4 with TRBJ1-2; D gene uncertain. The CDR3 runs to 14 residues. V was shortened by 4 bases and J by 5 bases, with 14 bases between the two germline ends. The chain's CDR3 is CASSWLVSSYGYTF. Here the CDR3 DNA reads TGTGCCAGCAGTTGGCTGGTTTCTTCTTATGGCTACACCTTC.

There are many counts of this clonotype. The genes are TRBV3-1 and TRBJ2-3; D possibly corresponds to TRBD2 (5 bases). The germline V and J ends were trimmed by 4 bases and 1 base, with 18 bases remaining between them. CDR1 is LGHDT and CDR2 is YNNKEL in the germline V gene (reference sequence). This CDR3 has 17 residues. CDR3 residues: CASSPKTGLMGTDTQYF. For the CDR3, the DNA is TGTGCCAGCAGCCCTAAAACGGGGTTAATGGGCACAGATACGCAGTATTTT.

The chain joins TRBV25-1 to TRBJ2-7; D is unclear. CDR3 size: 14 residues. V lost 4 bases, J lost 0 bases, and 10 bases lay in between. Germline CDR1 MGHDK, CDR2 SYGVNS. CDR3 sequence (DNA): TGTGCCAGCAGTGGAAAGGGCTACTCCTACGAGCAGTACTTC. Translated, it gives CASSGKGYSYEQYF.

This chain uses TRBV27 with TRBJ1-1; 7 nucleotides match TRBD1. Germline V lookup: CDR1 MNHEY, CDR2 SMNVEV (reference sequence). The CDR3 contains 17 residues. J was trimmed by 2 bases and V by 2 bases; bases with no gene match: 11. The CDR3 loop reads CASSLGQVPPTNTEAFF. In DNA, the CDR3 is TGTGCCAGCAGTTTAGGACAGGTCCCACCTACCAACACTGAAGCTTTCTTT.

The chain has TRBV28 and TRBJ2-7, with a weak D call TRBD2 (6 bases). Looked up from germline, CDR1 is MDHEN and CDR2 is SYDVKM. Trimming left V 3 bases short and J 0 bases short, with 9 bases between. This CDR3 spans 14 amino acids. Written as DNA, the CDR3 is TGTGCCAGCAGTTTGGAGGGTCTCTCCTACGAGCAGTACTTC. Translation: CASSLEGLSYEQYF.

This rearrangement joins TRBV7-4 to TRBJ2-7, with D possibly being TRBD2 (6 bases). Looked up from germline, CDR1 is SGHVT and CDR2 is SQSDAQ. Trimming removed 2 bases from V and 0 bases from J, with 11 bases in between. The CDR3 runs to 15 residues. The CDR3 bases are TGTGCCAGCAGCTTAAGCGGGCCCAGCTCCTACGAGCAGTACTTC. Protein sequence: CASSLSGPSSYEQYF.

V and J are TRBV27 and TRBJ2-5, with 11 bases that match TRBD1. The CDR3 contains 16 residues. Trimming took 0 bases from V and 4 from J; bases not matched to a gene: 4. Germline V gene lookup returns CDR1 MNHEY and CDR2 SMNVEV (reference sequence). The CDR3, as DNA: TGTGCCAGCAGTTTATCGGCGGACAGGGGGCCAGAGACCCAGTACTTC. This translates into CASSLSADRGPETQYF.

The chain couples TRBV7-3 to TRBJ2-3, with 8 bases lining up with TRBD2. Per the germline V gene, CDR1 is SGHTA and CDR2 is FQGTGA. The CDR3 consists of 16 residues. V was clipped by 5 bases and J by 0 bases; unmatched bases: 7. The CDR3 DNA follows: TGTGCCAGCAGCCGTAGCGGGGCGCTTAGCACAGATACGCAGTATTTT. Encoded protein: CASSRSGALSTDTQYF.

This chain connects TRBV7-8 to TRBJ2-1; tentatively, D is TRBD1 or TRBD2 (5 bases each). This CDR3 region has 14 residues. The germline V gene encodes CDR1 SGHVS and CDR2 FQNEAQ. V was trimmed by 3 bases and J by 6 bases, leaving 12 bases between them. The CDR3 sequence is CASSFRPGTNEQFF. CDR3 bases: TGTGCCAGCAGCTTCCGACCGGGGACCAATGAGCAGTTCTTC.